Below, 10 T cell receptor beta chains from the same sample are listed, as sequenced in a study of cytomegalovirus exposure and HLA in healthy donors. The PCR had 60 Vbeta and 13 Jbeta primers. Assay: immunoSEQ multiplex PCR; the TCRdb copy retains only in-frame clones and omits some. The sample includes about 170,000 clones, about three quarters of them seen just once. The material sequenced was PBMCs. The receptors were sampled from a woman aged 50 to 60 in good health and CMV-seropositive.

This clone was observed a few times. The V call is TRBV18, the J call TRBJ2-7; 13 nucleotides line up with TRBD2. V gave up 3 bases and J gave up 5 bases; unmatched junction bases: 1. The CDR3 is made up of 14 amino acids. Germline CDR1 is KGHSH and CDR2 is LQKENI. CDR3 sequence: CASSPGLAGDEQYF. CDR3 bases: TGTGCCAGCTCACCCGGACTAGCGGGAGACGAGCAGTACTTC.

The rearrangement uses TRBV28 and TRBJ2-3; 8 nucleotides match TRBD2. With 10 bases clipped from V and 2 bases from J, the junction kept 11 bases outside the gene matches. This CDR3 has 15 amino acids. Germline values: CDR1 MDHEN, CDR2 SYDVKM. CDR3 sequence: CATSPPSGLTDTQYF. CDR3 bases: TGTGCCACCAGCCCACCTAGCGGGCTCACAGATACGCAGTATTTT.

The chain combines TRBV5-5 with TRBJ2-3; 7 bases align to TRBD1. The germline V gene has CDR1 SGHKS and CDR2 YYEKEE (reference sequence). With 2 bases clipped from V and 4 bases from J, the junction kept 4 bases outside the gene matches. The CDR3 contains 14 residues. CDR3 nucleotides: TGTGCCAGCAGCTTCCGGGACAGTTCAGATACGCAGTATTTT. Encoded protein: CASSFRDSSDTQYF.

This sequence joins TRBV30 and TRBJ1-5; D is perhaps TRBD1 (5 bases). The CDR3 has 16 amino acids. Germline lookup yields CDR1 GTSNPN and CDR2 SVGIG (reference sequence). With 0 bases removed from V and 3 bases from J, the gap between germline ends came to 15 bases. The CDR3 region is CAWSVYGAFANQPQHF. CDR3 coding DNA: TGTGCCTGGAGTGTATATGGGGCCTTCGCCAATCAGCCCCAGCATTTT.

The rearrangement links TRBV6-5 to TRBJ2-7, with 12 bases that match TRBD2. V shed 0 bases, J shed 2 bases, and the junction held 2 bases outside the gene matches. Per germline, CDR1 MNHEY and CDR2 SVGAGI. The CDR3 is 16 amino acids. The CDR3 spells CASSYSRLAGAYEQYF. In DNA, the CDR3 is TGTGCCAGCAGTTACTCGCGACTAGCGGGGGCCTACGAGCAGTACTTC.

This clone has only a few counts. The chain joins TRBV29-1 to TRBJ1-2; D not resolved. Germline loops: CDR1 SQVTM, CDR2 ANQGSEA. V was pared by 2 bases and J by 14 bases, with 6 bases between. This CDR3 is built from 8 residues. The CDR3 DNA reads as TGCAGCGTTGAATTACAGACCTTC. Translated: CSVELQTF.

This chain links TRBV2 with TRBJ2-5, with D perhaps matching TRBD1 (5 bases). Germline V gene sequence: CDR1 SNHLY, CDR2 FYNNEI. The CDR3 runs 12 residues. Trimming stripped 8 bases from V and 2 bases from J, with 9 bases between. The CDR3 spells CASSGLQETQYF. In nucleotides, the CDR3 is TGTGCCAGCTCAGGGTTACAAGAGACCCAGTACTTC.

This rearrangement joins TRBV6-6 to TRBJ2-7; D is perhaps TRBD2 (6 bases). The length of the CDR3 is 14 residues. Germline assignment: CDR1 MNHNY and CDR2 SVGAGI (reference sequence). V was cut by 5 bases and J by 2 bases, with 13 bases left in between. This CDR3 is CASSPSGRAYEQYF. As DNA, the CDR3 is TGTGCCAGCAGTCCTTCCGGGAGAGCCTACGAGCAGTACTTC.

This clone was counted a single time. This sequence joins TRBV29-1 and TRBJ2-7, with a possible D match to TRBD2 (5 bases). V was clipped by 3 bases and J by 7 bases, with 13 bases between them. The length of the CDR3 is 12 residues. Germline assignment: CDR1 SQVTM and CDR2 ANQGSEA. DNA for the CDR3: TGCAGCGTTGAGGCCCCCCCGGGGGAGCAGTACTTC. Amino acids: CSVEAPPGEQYF.

The CDR3 reads CASTPGGSGNTIYF. The CDR3 nucleotides are TGTGCCAGCACCCCAGGGGGGTCTGGAAACACCATATATTTT. This chain joins TRBV28 and TRBJ1-3; 7 bases map to TRBD1. In germline, CDR1 is MDHEN, CDR2 SYDVKM. J lost 1 base, V lost 7 bases, and 4 bases had no gene match. There are 14 residues in the CDR3.